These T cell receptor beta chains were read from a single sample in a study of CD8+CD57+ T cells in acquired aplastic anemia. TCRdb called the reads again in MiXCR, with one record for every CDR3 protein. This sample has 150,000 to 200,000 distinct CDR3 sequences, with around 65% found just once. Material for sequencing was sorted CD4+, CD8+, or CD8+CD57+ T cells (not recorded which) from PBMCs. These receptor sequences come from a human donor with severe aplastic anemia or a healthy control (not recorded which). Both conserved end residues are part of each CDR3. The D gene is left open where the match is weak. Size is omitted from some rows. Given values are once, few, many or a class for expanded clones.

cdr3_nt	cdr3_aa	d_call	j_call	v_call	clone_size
TGTGCCAGCAGCTTAGCGGGGGCGACTGGTCAGCAGTACTTC	CASSLAGATGQQYF	.	TRBJ2-7	TRBV7-2	.
TGTGCCATCAGTGACTTCTACGACAGGGCGGGGACTGAAGCTTTCTTT	CAISDFYDRAGTEAFF	TRBD1	TRBJ1-1	TRBV10-3	.
TGCAGTGCTAGAGACCTCACGGGGGACACCGGGGAGCTGTTTTTT	CSARDLTGDTGELFF	.	TRBJ2-2	TRBV20-1	few
TGTGCCAGCAGCTTATCTTCGACAGGCTTGGATGGCTACACCTTC	CASSLSSTGLDGYTF	.	TRBJ1-2	TRBV7-3	.
TGTGCCAGCAGCTACGCCCCCGGCAGGGAAGAGACCCAGTACTTC	CASSYAPGREETQYF	.	TRBJ2-5	TRBV7-2	.
TGTGCCAGCAGCTCCCGTAGGGAGGTCTCCTACGAGCAGTACTTC	CASSSRREVSYEQYF	.	TRBJ2-7	TRBV7-8	.
TGTGCCAGCAGCCCGACAGGGGACTATTCACCCCTCCACTTT	CASSPTGDYSPLHF	TRBD1	TRBJ1-6	TRBV7-6	.
TGCGCCAGCAGCCAACTAGGGTCTAGCACAGATACGCAGTATTTT	CASSQLGSSTDTQYF	.	TRBJ2-3	TRBV4-1	many
TGTGCCAGCAGCTCCGACAGGGGGACGGGGTGGACAGGGAAGGACTATGGCTACACCTTC	CASSSDRGTGWTGKDYGYTF	TRBD1	TRBJ1-2	TRBV7-9	.
TGCAGCGTTGGCGTCACCTCCTACGAGCAGTACTTC	CSVGVTSYEQYF	.	TRBJ2-7	TRBV29-1	.